This T cell receptor beta chain appears in the sequencing data of a study of T cells in Graves' hyperthyroidism and ophthalmopathy. The authors took PBMCs from 8.5 to 10 ml fresh peripheral blood. The TCR beta CDR3 regions underwent amplification using RNA transcripts as the source. RT-PCR in the first round (using the HTBI primer set) targeted the TCR CDR3. TCRdb used MiXCR to reprocess the multiplex PCR reads, holding one entry per CDR3 protein. The repertoire consists of over 200,000 distinct CDR3 sequences, with 15% to 20% occurring once and the leading ten covering 44%. V gave up 7 bases and J gave up 1 base, with 13 bases separating them. CDR1 is LNHDA, CDR2 SQIVND, per germline (reference sequence). This CDR3 has 14 amino acids.

The clonotype was recovered from a man aged 35 to 55 with Graves' hyperthyroidism. This rearrangement joins TRBV19 to TRBJ1-1; no definite D call. The specimen was blood. CDR3 sequence (DNA): TGTGCCAGTAACCTTCTGGGTCGGAACACTGAAGCTTTCTTT. Its protein product is CASNLLGRNTEAFF.